This passage covers 22 T cell receptor beta chains from one sample sequenced in a study of blood T cells in healthy people across ages. A second about 6 to 12 cycle PCR used barcoded and J-beta primers. Via MiXCR, TCRdb re-called the 5' RACE reads, giving one row per CDR3 protein. Among about 780,000 distinct CDR3 sequences, under 80% were seen once, and the ten largest hold about a quarter. Material: blood. These receptors came from a man aged 30-40 years in good health.

CDR3: CASSLGGAVTDTQYF. CDR3 sequence (DNA): TGTGCCAGCAGCTTAGGAGGGGCCGTCACAGATACGCAGTATTTT. The V gene is TRBV7-2, the J gene TRBJ2-3, with D perhaps TRBD1 or TRBD2 (5 bases each). CDR3 length: 15 residues. The ends were cut back, 1 base at V and 2 bases at J, with 10 bases in the middle. The V gene's germline CDR1 is SGHTA and CDR2 FQGNSA.

The J gene is TRBJ2-5, the V gene TRBV12-3 or TRBV12-4; 7 bases map to TRBD1. Unmatched junction bases numbered 6, after V lost 1 base and J lost 4 bases. This CDR3 contains 15 residues. The CDR3 reads CASSLEEGAGETQYF. The CDR3 DNA is TGTGCCAGCAGTTTAGAAGAGGGGGCAGGAGAGACCCAGTACTTC.

Details on this clonotype: This may be a read error, as it is one base from a much larger clone. The chain links TRBV29-1 to TRBJ2-1, with D possibly matching TRBD2 (5 bases). CDR3 length equals 12 residues. The germline V and J ends were trimmed by 7 bases and 8 bases, with 15 bases remaining between them. Germline CDR1 SQVTM, CDR2 ANQGSEA. Here the CDR3 reads CSAGLPTDEQFF. CDR3 DNA: TGCAGCGCTGGACTGCCCACGGATGAGCAGTTCTTC.

The chain combines TRBV15 with TRBJ2-4, with D tentatively TRBD2 (6 bases). Trimming stripped 2 bases from V and 13 bases from J, with 24 bases between. Germline values: CDR1 LNHNV, CDR2 YYDKDF (reference sequence). This CDR3 spans 16 amino acids. CDR3 sequence (DNA): TGTGCCACCAGCAGACTGGCGGGGACGACGCCCAATGAGCAGTACTTC. As protein: CATSRLAGTTPNEQYF.

V gene TRBV10-3 combines with J gene TRBJ2-7; a possible D gene is TRBD1 (5 bases). The germline CDR1 and CDR2 sequences are ENHRY and SYGVKD. This CDR3 contains 12 residues. Trimming took off 2 bases at V and 3 bases at J, with 5 bases between the two ends. Written as DNA, the CDR3 is TGTGCCATCAGTGAGGACAGCTACGAGCAGTACTTC. Translated, it gives CAISEDSYEQYF.

The chain combines TRBV21-1 with TRBJ2-1; whether TRBD2, the table's D call, matches the DNA was not checked. TRBV21-1 is designated a pseudogene. The CDR3 covers 19 residues. In DNA form, the CDR3 reads TGTGCCAGCAGCAAAGAGGGTAAGGAGGACCCAGGCTCCTACAATGAGCAGTTCTTC. It yields the protein CASSKEGKEDPGSYNEQFF.

In its sample, this clonotype was seen a few times. The rearrangement uses TRBV4-2 and TRBJ2-1, with 8 nucleotides matching TRBD2. The trim removed 1 base at V and 0 bases at J, leaving 5 bases unmatched. The germline V gene encodes CDR1 LGHNA and CDR2 YNFKEQ. The CDR3 covers 17 residues. The CDR3 region has the DNA TGTGCCAGCAGCCAAGCTTTAGCGGGGCCCTCCTACAATGAGCAGTTCTTC. This gives the protein CASSQALAGPSYNEQFF.

The sample holds a few counts of this clonotype. The gene calls are TRBV10-3 and TRBJ2-7, with TRBD1 matching over 7 bases. The CDR3 is 16 amino acids. The junction had 9 bases not matched to a gene; V was cut back by 3 bases and J by 1 base. Germline values: CDR1 ENHRY, CDR2 SYGVKD. In DNA form, the CDR3 reads TGTGCCATCAGTGATCCCCGACAGGGAGAATCCTACGAGCAGTACTTC. This codes for CAISDPRQGESYEQYF.

This clonotype was picked up one time. The junction shows a germline mismatch at one end, possibly a read error. CDR3 sequence reads: CASSRLAGGTDMQYF. The CDR3 DNA sequence: TGTGCCAGCAGCCGACTAGCGGGAGGCACAGATATGCAGTATTTT. This chain uses TRBV7-3 with TRBJ2-3, with 13 bases that match TRBD2. Germline values: CDR1 SGHTA, CDR2 FQGTGA. CDR3 length: 15 residues.

The genes are TRBV24-1 and TRBJ2-1; 8 bases fit TRBD2. The CDR3 consists of 14 residues. Trimming removed 9 bases from V and 3 bases from J; junction bases left unmatched: 6. Per germline, CDR1 KGHDR and CDR2 SFDVKD. CDR3 bases: TGTGCCACCGCCGGGAGGGGGGTCTACAATGAGCAGTTCTTC. This gives the protein CATAGRGVYNEQFF.

The CDR3 DNA sequence: TGTGCCAGCAGCCCGGCCCTTGGGATGTTGGAGGAGACCCAGTACTTC. Its translation is CASSPALGMLEETQYF. The chain combines TRBV3-1 with TRBJ2-7; no clear D gene. The J call is doubtful: the DNA matches TRBJ2-5 better. The CDR3 runs 16 residues. The germline V gene encodes CDR1 LGHDT and CDR2 YNNKEL (reference sequence).

This clonotype was seen more than once but under ten times. The chain is built from TRBV28 and TRBJ2-1; no firm D call. Trimming pared 2 bases from V and 2 bases from J, leaving 19 bases between. Per the germline V gene, CDR1 is MDHEN and CDR2 is SYDVKM. The CDR3 covers 18 residues. CDR3 region: CASSLVRLLTETYNEQFF. The CDR3 DNA reads as TGTGCCAGCAGTTTAGTGCGCTTGTTAACAGAAACCTACAATGAGCAGTTCTTC.

A single count supports this clonotype. This chain uses TRBV4-3 with TRBJ2-4, with D maybe TRBD1 (5 bases). The CDR3 length is 18 residues. V lost 0 bases and J 2 bases, leaving 17 bases between the germline ends. CDR1 is LGHNA, CDR2 YSLEER, per germline. CDR3 sequence reads: CASSQDRGRAWTKNIQYF. CDR3 DNA sequence: TGCGCCAGCAGCCAAGACCGTGGCAGGGCATGGACCAAAAACATTCAGTACTTC.

The chain links TRBV14 to TRBJ1-1; D might be TRBD1 (5 bases). Per germline, CDR1 SGHDN and CDR2 FVKESK. The CDR3 sequence is 13 residues long. Between the trimmed V and J ends, which lost 4 bases and 5 bases, there was a span of 11 bases. The CDR3 nucleotides read TGTGCCAGCAGCCGTCAAGGGGTGACTGAAGCTTTCTTT. This encodes CASSRQGVTEAFF.

V gene TRBV4-3 combines with J gene TRBJ2-5; possible D gene TRBD2, 5 bases. Between the trimmed V and J ends, which lost 4 bases and 2 bases, there was a span of 14 bases. Germline V gene sequence: CDR1 LGHNA, CDR2 YSLEER. This CDR3 spans 15 amino acids. The CDR3 nucleotides are TGCGCCAGCAGCCCCTCCGCGGGCTTTCAAGAGACCCAGTACTTC. This encodes CASSPSAGFQETQYF.

Only one count was recorded for this clonotype. Germline and junction disagree at one end, which may indicate a read error. This chain connects TRBV11-2 to TRBJ2-1, with TRBD2 as a possible D gene (5 bases). This CDR3 is built from 14 residues. CDR1 SGHAT and CDR2 FQNNGV come from the germline V gene. Here the CDR3 reads CASSSPGVYNGQFF. The CDR3 coding sequence is TGTGCCAGCAGCTCCCCCGGGGTGTACAATGGGCAGTTCTTC.

The rearrangement links TRBV20-1 to TRBJ1-5; no definite D call. Trimming pared 6 bases from V and 6 bases from J, leaving 18 bases between. Germline assignment: CDR1 DFQATT and CDR2 SNEGSKA (reference sequence). The CDR3 totals 14 residues. The CDR3: CSATSKGVGQPQHF. CDR3 bases: TGCAGTGCAACATCGAAGGGTGTTGGTCAGCCCCAGCATTTT.

The chain is built from TRBV20-1 and TRBJ2-1; 8 bases are a match to TRBD2. The V gene's germline CDR1 is DFQATT and CDR2 SNEGSKA (reference sequence). The CDR3 is 14 amino acids. V shed 6 bases and J 4 bases; nucleotides not matched to a gene: 8. The CDR3 reads CSAGSGVIYNEQFF. CDR3 bases: TGCAGTGCAGGTAGCGGGGTTATATACAATGAGCAGTTCTTC.

The chain has TRBV7-2 and TRBJ2-3; D is unresolved. The CDR3 has 13 amino acids. V dropped 3 bases and J dropped 4 bases, with 8 bases sitting between them. Germline lookup yields CDR1 SGHTA and CDR2 FQGNSA. For the CDR3, the DNA is TGTGCCAGCAGCTTCCCCCCTCCAGATACGCAGTATTTT. It translates to CASSFPPPDTQYF. Looking up the rest from reference TRBV7-2 and TRBJ2-3 gives the full variable domain: GAGVSQSPSNKVTEKGKDVELRCDPISGHTALYWYRQSLGQGLEFLIYFQGNSAPDKSGLPSDRFSAERTGGSVSTLTIQRTQQEDSAVYLCASSFPPPDTQYFGPGTRLTVL.

This clonotype turned up a few times. The rearrangement links TRBV20-1 to TRBJ1-5, with 11 bases that match TRBD1. Germline lookup yields CDR1 DFQATT and CDR2 SNEGSKA (reference sequence). Trimming at V came to 5 bases and at J to 2 bases, leaving 2 bases not matched to a gene. This CDR3 is built from 14 residues. The CDR3 DNA is TGCAGTGCTGAGGGACAGGGGGGCAATCAGCCCCAGCATTTT. Its protein product is CSAEGQGGNQPQHF.

CDR3 sequence (DNA): TGTGCCAGCAGCACCGGGAATTCACGAGAGACCCAGTACTTC. Its translation is CASSTGNSRETQYF. This chain uses TRBV9 with TRBJ2-5; D perhaps matches TRBD2 (5 bases). V lost 4 bases and J lost 4, with 14 bases in between. The CDR3 totals 14 residues. Per the germline V gene, CDR1 is SGDLS and CDR2 is YYNGEE.

The rearrangement joins TRBV20-1 to TRBJ2-3, with D tentatively TRBD1 (6 bases). Trimming took 3 bases from V and 6 from J, leaving 19 bases between them. Germline assignment: CDR1 DFQATT and CDR2 SNEGSKA (reference sequence). The CDR3 consists of 15 residues. The DNA of the CDR3 is TGCAGTGCTAGGGGACCACAGGGCTTTGGGGATACGCAGTATTTT. It codes for CSARGPQGFGDTQYF.